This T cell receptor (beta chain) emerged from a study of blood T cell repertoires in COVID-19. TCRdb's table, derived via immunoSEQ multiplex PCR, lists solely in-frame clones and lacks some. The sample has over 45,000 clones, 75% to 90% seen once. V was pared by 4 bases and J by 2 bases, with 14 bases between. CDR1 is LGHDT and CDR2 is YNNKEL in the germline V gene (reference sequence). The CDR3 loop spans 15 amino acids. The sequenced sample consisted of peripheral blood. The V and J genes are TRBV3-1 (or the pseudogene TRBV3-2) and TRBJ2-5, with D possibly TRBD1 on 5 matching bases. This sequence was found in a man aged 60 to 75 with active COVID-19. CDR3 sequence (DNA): TGTGCCAGCAGCCTAGACCAGGGTCCACAAGAGACCCAGTACTTC. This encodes CASSLDQGPQETQYF.